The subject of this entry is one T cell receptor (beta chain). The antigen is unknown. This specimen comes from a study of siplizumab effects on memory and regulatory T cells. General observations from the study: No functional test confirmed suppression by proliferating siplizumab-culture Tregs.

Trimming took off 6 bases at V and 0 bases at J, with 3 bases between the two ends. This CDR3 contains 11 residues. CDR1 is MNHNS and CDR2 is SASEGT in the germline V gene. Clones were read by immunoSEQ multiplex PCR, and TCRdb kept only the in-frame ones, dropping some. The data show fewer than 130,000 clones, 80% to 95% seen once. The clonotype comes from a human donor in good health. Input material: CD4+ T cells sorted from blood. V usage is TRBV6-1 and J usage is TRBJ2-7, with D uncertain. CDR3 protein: CASRYSYEQYF. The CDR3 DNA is TGTGCCAGCAGATACTCCTACGAGCAGTACTTC.